This T cell receptor (beta chain) was captured by sequencing in a study of T cell responses to AZD1222 COVID-19 vaccine. Turning to the study itself: Samples with a second dose at about 4 or about 12 weeks were pooled together. Regarding the study as a whole: Repertoire sampling happened only post peak T cell response. The study found vaccine-associated CD4 TCRs spanning spike, dominant at 160-218 and 743-854. Elevations in Spike-specific TCR breadth and depth followed administration of two AZD1222 doses.

TCRdb keeps only in-frame clones here, not all; method: immunoSEQ multiplex PCR. Here the sample spans 110,000 to 150,000 clones, over 85% being singletons. Concerning this clone itself: Its specificity is unknown.

This specimen consisted of peripheral blood, obtained on day 0 of AZD1222 vaccination. The clonotype comes from an adult in good health.

DNA for the CDR3: TGTGCCAGCAGCTCCCCTGGGGCCAACGTCCTGACTTTC. Translating gives CASSSPGANVLTF. The chain employs TRBV7-3 and TRBJ2-6; D is ambiguous. Germline-derived CDR1 and CDR2 are SGHTA and FQGTGA. Deletions cut 4 bases from V and 2 bases from J, with 3 bases between. CDR3 length: 13 residues.